This is a list of T cell receptor beta chains from one sample in a study of radiation and T cells in renal cell carcinoma. Libraries were prepared by immunoSEQ multiplex PCR; TCRdb keeps only in-frame clonotypes and omits some of them. The sample lists about 73,000 clones, 83% occurring once. The material was blood, obtained from a patient whose treatment included radiotherapy and nephrectomy. These receptors were taken from a woman between 55 and 75 years old with renal cell carcinoma. The CDR3 runs from the conserved cysteine through the conserved F or W. The order of the fields is V gene, clone size, J gene, D gene, CDR3 DNA, CDR3 protein. D genes are given only for firm matches. Some rows have no size entry. The others give once, few or many, or a class for an expanded clone.

V: TRBV9; size: .; J: TRBJ1-2; D: TRBD1; DNA: TGTGCCGGCAGCGTAGCCGGGACAGGTAACTATGGCTACACCTTC; CDR3: CAGSVAGTGNYGYTF
V: TRBV28; size: .; J: TRBJ1-1; D: .; DNA: TGTGCCAGTACCCCGCCCACAGACAGGAAAGCTTTCTTT; CDR3: CASTPPTDRKAFF
V: TRBV2; size: .; J: TRBJ1-2; D: .; DNA: TGTGCCAGCAGTGAAGAAAGGGGATATAACTATGGCTACACCTTC; CDR3: CASSEERGYNYGYTF
V: TRBV5-1; size: few; J: TRBJ1-1; D: .; DNA: TGCGCCAGCAGCTTGACAGAGCTGAACACTGAAGCTTTCTTT; CDR3: CASSLTELNTEAFF
V: TRBV5-6; size: .; J: TRBJ1-2; D: .; DNA: TGTGCCAGCAGCCTTTCGGCGGGCTACACCTTC; CDR3: CASSLSAGYTF
V: TRBV5-1; size: .; J: TRBJ2-7; D: TRBD1; DNA: TGCGCCAGCAGTTCGACAGGGGGTAAAGGCTACGAGCAGTACTTC; CDR3: CASSSTGGKGYEQYF
V: TRBV9; size: .; J: TRBJ2-5; D: .; DNA: TGTGCCAGCAGCGTAGCGGCAGGGGAATCAGAGACCCAGTACTTC; CDR3: CASSVAAGESETQYF
V: TRBV6-1; size: .; J: TRBJ1-5; D: TRBD1; DNA: TGTGCCAGTTTGGGGACAGCTAATCAGCCCCAGCATTTT; CDR3: CASLGTANQPQHF
V: TRBV7-9; size: .; J: TRBJ1-1; D: .; DNA: TGTGCCAGCAGCCCCTTATCAGGGTGGGGCACTGAAGCTTTCTTT; CDR3: CASSPLSGWGTEAFF
V: TRBV7-9; size: .; J: TRBJ1-6; D: .; DNA: TGTGCCAGCAGCTTGGATCAGGGTTCAGCACCCCTCCACTTT; CDR3: CASSLDQGSAPLHF
V: TRBV6-6; size: .; J: TRBJ1-2; D: .; DNA: TGTGCCAGCACCCTAACCGGGTACTATGGCTACACCTTC; CDR3: CASTLTGYYGYTF
V: TRBV6-5; size: .; J: TRBJ1-5; D: TRBD1; DNA: TGTGCCAGCAGGGCAGGGGGCGCGGGGCAGCCCCAGCATTTT; CDR3: CASRAGGAGQPQHF
V: TRBV2; size: .; J: TRBJ1-3; D: TRBD1; DNA: TGTGCCAGCAGTCGGACAGGTTACTCTGGAAACACCATATATTTT; CDR3: CASSRTGYSGNTIYF
V: TRBV19; size: .; J: TRBJ2-1; D: TRBD1; DNA: TGTGCCACGATACACAGGGGGTCGCCTGAGCAGTTCTTC; CDR3: CATIHRGSPEQFF
V: TRBV6-5; size: .; J: TRBJ1-2; D: .; DNA: TGTGCCAGCAGTTACTCCGTGGGTGATGATGGCTACACCTTC; CDR3: CASSYSVGDDGYTF
V: TRBV29-1; size: .; J: TRBJ2-3; D: .; DNA: TGCAGCGCCGGAGGGGGGGGCGGGACAGATACGCAGTATTTT; CDR3: CSAGGGGGTDTQYF
V: TRBV6-1; size: .; J: TRBJ2-5; D: TRBD2; DNA: TGTGCCAGCAGTGAAGCGGGAGGGTCCGAGACCCAGTACTTC; CDR3: CASSEAGGSETQYF
V: TRBV27; size: once; J: TRBJ1-1; D: .; DNA: TGTGCCAGCAGTTGGGGGGGGAACACTGAAGCTTTCTTT; CDR3: CASSWGGNTEAFF
V: TRBV5-4; size: .; J: TRBJ2-1; D: .; DNA: TGTGCCAGCAGCGGACGTGCTGCGACTCTCTTCCATGAGCAGTTCTTC; CDR3: CASSGRAATLFHEQFF
V: TRBV29-1; size: once; J: TRBJ1-1; D: .; DNA: TGCAGCGTAGCAGGGGTAACTGAAGCTTTCTTT; CDR3: CSVAGVTEAFF
V: TRBV5-5; size: .; J: TRBJ1-2; D: TRBD1; DNA: TGTGCCAGCATATTAGGCGGACAGGGGAATATCTATGGCTACACCTTC; CDR3: CASILGGQGNIYGYTF
V: TRBV19; size: .; J: TRBJ1-2; D: .; DNA: TGTGCCAGTAGTATCGTGTCATCTTATGGCTACACCTTC; CDR3: CASSIVSSYGYTF
V: TRBV5-4; size: once; J: TRBJ2-7; D: .; DNA: TGTGCCAGCAGCTTCGGGGCGGGACCTCTATACGAGCAGTACTTC; CDR3: CASSFGAGPLYEQYF
V: TRBV7-6; size: .; J: TRBJ2-2; D: TRBD1; DNA: TGTGCCAGCAGCTTAGCAGCGGGACAGGGGTCCGGGGAGCTGTTTTTT; CDR3: CASSLAAGQGSGELFF
V: TRBV4-3; size: .; J: TRBJ2-7; D: .; DNA: TGCGCCAGCAGCCAAGATACAGGGAAGGGGAGCGAGCAGTACTTC; CDR3: CASSQDTGKGSEQYF
V: TRBV18; size: .; J: TRBJ1-2; D: .; DNA: TGTGCCAGCTCACCCTCAGGGGACTATGGCTACACCTTC; CDR3: CASSPSGDYGYTF
V: TRBV28; size: .; J: TRBJ2-7; D: TRBD2; DNA: TGTGCCAGCAGTCCCGGGGGGACGGGGAGCTCCTACGAGCAGTACTTC; CDR3: CASSPGGTGSSYEQYF
V: TRBV4-3; size: few; J: TRBJ2-1; D: TRBD2; DNA: TGCGCCAGCAGCCAGGGCCTAGCGGGGCTGGGGGATGAGCAGTTCTTC; CDR3: CASSQGLAGLGDEQFF
V: TRBV5-6; size: .; J: TRBJ1-4; D: .; DNA: TGTGCCAGCAGCTTGGACGGTGTTGATGAAAAACTGTTTTTT; CDR3: CASSLDGVDEKLFF
V: TRBV7-9; size: .; J: TRBJ2-1; D: .; DNA: TGTGCCAGCAGCCCCCGCGGGGTAGGCTACAATGAGCAGTTCTTC; CDR3: CASSPRGVGYNEQFF
V: TRBV5-1; size: .; J: TRBJ2-7; D: TRBD2; DNA: TGCGCCAGCAGGGGACTAGCGGGAGCCAACTACGAGCAGTACTTC; CDR3: CASRGLAGANYEQYF
V: TRBV6-5; size: .; J: TRBJ1-5; D: .; DNA: TGTGCCAGCGGTAGGGGCCTGGGTCAGCCCCAGCATTTT; CDR3: CASGRGLGQPQHF
V: TRBV7-2; size: .; J: TRBJ1-2; D: .; DNA: TGTGCCAGCAGCCCCCTCCGGGACTCAAAAAGCTACACCTTC; CDR3: CASSPLRDSKSYTF
V: TRBV7-9; size: .; J: TRBJ2-7; D: .; DNA: TGTGCCAGCAGTTTGGGGGGCAGCAACGACGAGCAGTACTTC; CDR3: CASSLGGSNDEQYF
V: TRBV19; size: .; J: TRBJ2-2; D: TRBD2; DNA: TGTGCCAGTAGTGTTGCGGCGGGAGTGAACACCGGGGAGCTGTTTTTT; CDR3: CASSVAAGVNTGELFF
V: TRBV5-4; size: .; J: TRBJ2-7; D: .; DNA: TGTGCCAGCAGCTTGGCCGGGACCCCCTACGAGCAGTACTTC; CDR3: CASSLAGTPYEQYF
V: TRBV4-2; size: .; J: TRBJ1-2; D: .; DNA: TGTGCCAGCAGCCGCGAAAGGGGACAAAGCTATGGCTACACCTTC; CDR3: CASSRERGQSYGYTF
V: TRBV10-2; size: .; J: TRBJ2-1; D: .; DNA: TGCGCCAGCAGTGAGTCAGGAGGGTGGGATGAGCAGTTCTTC; CDR3: CASSESGGWDEQFF
V: TRBV5-4; size: .; J: TRBJ1-6; D: .; DNA: TGTGCCAGCAGCTTGGAAGGGTACAATTCACCCCTCCACTTT; CDR3: CASSLEGYNSPLHF
V: TRBV19; size: .; J: TRBJ1-5; D: .; DNA: TGTGCCAGTAGTATTTTTGGGGGGGGCGAGTATCAGCCCCAGCATTTT; CDR3: CASSIFGGGEYQPQHF
V: TRBV27; size: .; J: TRBJ2-5; D: TRBD2; DNA: TGTGCCAGCAGCCCCCTGCCCCCGGGACTAGGGATCCAAGAGACCCAGTACTTC; CDR3: CASSPLPPGLGIQETQYF
V: TRBV7-2; size: once; J: TRBJ2-1; D: .; DNA: TGTGCCAGCAGCTTAGGAGCCCCGGGCGCCTACAATGAGCAGTTCTTC; CDR3: CASSLGAPGAYNEQFF